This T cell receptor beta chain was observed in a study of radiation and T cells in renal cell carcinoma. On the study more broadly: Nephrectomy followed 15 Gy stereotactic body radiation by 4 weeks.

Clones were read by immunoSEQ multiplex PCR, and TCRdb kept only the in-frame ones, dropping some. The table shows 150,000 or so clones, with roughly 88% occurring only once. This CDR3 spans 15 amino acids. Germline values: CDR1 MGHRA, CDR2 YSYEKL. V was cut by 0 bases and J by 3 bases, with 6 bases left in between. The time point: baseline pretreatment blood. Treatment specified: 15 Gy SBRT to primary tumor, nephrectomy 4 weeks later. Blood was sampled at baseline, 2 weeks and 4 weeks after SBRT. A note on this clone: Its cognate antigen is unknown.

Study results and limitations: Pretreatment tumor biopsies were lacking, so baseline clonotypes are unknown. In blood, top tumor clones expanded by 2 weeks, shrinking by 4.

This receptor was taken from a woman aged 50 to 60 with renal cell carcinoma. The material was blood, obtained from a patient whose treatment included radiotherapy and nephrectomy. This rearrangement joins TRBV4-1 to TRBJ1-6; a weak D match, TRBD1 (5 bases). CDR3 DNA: TGCGCCAGCAGCCAAGAAGACAGCTATAATTCACCCCTCCACTTT. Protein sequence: CASSQEDSYNSPLHF.